What follows are 27 T cell receptor beta chains derived from one specimen sequenced in a study of T cell responses to AZD1222 COVID-19 vaccine. Clones were read by immunoSEQ multiplex PCR, and TCRdb kept only the in-frame ones, dropping some. This sample has 150,000 to 200,000 clones, with less than 90% found just once. Source: peripheral blood, taken on day 0 of AZD1222 vaccination. Receptors were obtained from an adult in good health.

The chain carries TRBV28 and TRBJ1-1; D remains ambiguous. The V gene lost 2 bases and the J gene lost 1 base, with 8 bases spanning the gap. Germline CDR1 is MDHEN and CDR2 is SYDVKM. The CDR3 loop spans 14 amino acids. In DNA form, the CDR3 reads TGTGCCAGCAGTTTAAGGGTACCGAACACTGAAGCTTTCTTT. This translates into CASSLRVPNTEAFF.

The chain couples TRBV7-3 to TRBJ2-2, with D perhaps matching TRBD1 (7 bases). The V gene's germline CDR1 is SGHTA and CDR2 FQGTGA. This CDR3 spans 15 amino acids. Deletions cut 5 bases from V and 6 bases from J, with 16 bases between. The CDR3 loop reads CASSTPGGFPGELFF. Written as DNA, the CDR3 is TGTGCCAGCAGCACCCCAGGGGGGTTTCCCGGGGAGCTGTTTTTT.

The V gene is TRBV23-1, the J gene TRBJ2-2, with 8 nucleotides matching TRBD1. TRBV23-1 is known as an ORF, though its function is uncertain. The CDR3 is 16 residues long. J gave up 5 bases and V 1 base, and 6 bases lay outside the gene matches. In DNA form, the CDR3 reads TGCGCCAGCAGTCAATTCTCAGGACAGGGAACCGGGGAGCTGTTTTTT. Translated, it gives CASSQFSGQGTGELFF.

The rearrangement uses TRBV19 and TRBJ2-7; tentative D call: TRBD2 (6 bases). The CDR3 is 12 residues long. V was clipped by 11 bases and J by 4 bases, with 15 bases between them. The germline V gene has CDR1 LNHDA and CDR2 SQIVND (reference sequence). Written as DNA, the CDR3 is TGTGCCTCTCGGGGGAAAGATTACGAGCAGTACTTC. Translation: CASRGKDYEQYF.

The rearrangement joins TRBV30 to TRBJ1-5; D gene ambiguous. The ends were cut back, 5 bases at V and 0 bases at J, with 8 bases in the middle. This CDR3 has 13 residues. The germline V gene has CDR1 GTSNPN and CDR2 SVGIG (reference sequence). CDR3 sequence reads: CAWSENSNQPQHF. The CDR3 nucleotides are TGTGCCTGGTCCGAAAATAGCAATCAGCCCCAGCATTTT.

The V call is TRBV14, the J call TRBJ2-1; D possibly corresponds to TRBD1 (6 bases). Between the trimmed V and J ends, which lost 4 bases and 10 bases, there was a span of 8 bases. This CDR3 is built from 11 residues. The V gene's germline CDR1 is SGHDN and CDR2 FVKESK. In DNA, the CDR3 is TGTGCCAGCAGCCTCGACAGGGAGCAGTTCTTC. This translates into CASSLDREQFF.

The chain recombines TRBV11-2 with TRBJ2-7; D might be TRBD1 (6 bases). This CDR3 has 14 amino acids. The ends were cut back, 1 base at V and 2 bases at J, with 9 bases in the middle. Germline CDR1 and CDR2: SGHAT and FQNNGV. The CDR3 DNA sequence: TGTGCCAGCAGCTTAGGTGGACAGACCTACGAGCAGTACGTC. It encodes CASSLGGQTYEQYV.

The genes are TRBV5-1 and TRBJ2-3; 8 positions agree with TRBD2. V dropped 7 bases and J dropped 5; count of bases not matched to a gene: 6. The CDR3 is 13 amino acids. Germline CDR1 SGHRS, CDR2 YFSETQ. Here the CDR3 reads CASASGGRDTQYF. CDR3 DNA sequence: TGCGCCAGCGCGAGCGGGGGAAGAGATACGCAGTATTTT. The variable domain in full, with the rest retrieved from reference TRBV5-1 and TRBJ2-3, is KAGVTQTPRYLIKTRGQQVTLSCSPISGHRSVSWYQQTPGQGLQFLFEYFSETQRNKGNFPGRFSGRQFSNSRSEMNVSTLELGDSALYLCASASGGRDTQYFGPGTRLTVL.

The chain employs TRBV5-1 and TRBJ2-1, with a tentative D call TRBD2 (6 bases). Germline CDR1 is SGHRS and CDR2 is YFSETQ. The CDR3 covers 14 residues. Between the trimmed V and J ends, which lost 4 bases and 8 bases, there was a span of 16 bases. The CDR3 loop is CASSPERLVYEQFF. Written as DNA, the CDR3 is TGCGCCAGCAGCCCGGAACGACTAGTCTATGAGCAGTTCTTC.

This sequence joins TRBV15 and TRBJ1-4, with D perhaps TRBD1 (5 bases). This CDR3 spans 14 amino acids. V was clipped by 4 bases and J by 8 bases, with 14 bases between them. Looked up from germline, CDR1 is LNHNV and CDR2 is YYDKDF (reference sequence). The CDR3 DNA reads as TGTGCCACCAGCATTGAGCCTCGGGGCGAAAAACTGTTTTTT. Its translation: CATSIEPRGEKLFF.

V usage is TRBV5-1 and J usage is TRBJ2-1; D is tentatively TRBD1 or TRBD2 (6 bases each). The CDR3 is 19 residues long. The V end was cut by 3 bases, the J end by 6 bases, with 28 bases between. In germline, CDR1 is SGHRS, CDR2 YFSETQ. CDR3 amino acids: CASSWGLANLGGVGNEQFF. DNA of the CDR3: TGCGCCAGCAGCTGGGGGCTCGCTAACCTAGGAGGGGTGGGCAATGAGCAGTTCTTC.

The chain combines TRBV12-3 or TRBV12-4 with TRBJ1-2; no clear D. Trimming left V 6 bases short and J 6 bases short, with 11 bases between. The CDR3 runs 12 residues. The CDR3, as DNA: TGTGCCAGCAGCCGCGGAAGCGATGGCTACACCTTC. Amino acid sequence: CASSRGSDGYTF.

The chain has TRBV7-9 and TRBJ2-3; the match to TRBD2 covers 11 bases. Germline V gene sequence: CDR1 SEHNR, CDR2 FQNEAQ (reference sequence). J gave up 6 bases and V 1 base, and 9 bases lay outside the gene matches. The CDR3 covers 17 residues. CDR3 sequence: CASSLVGTSGHMDTQYF. For the CDR3, the DNA is TGTGCCAGCAGCTTAGTAGGGACTAGCGGACACATGGATACGCAGTATTTT.

The chain has TRBV27 and TRBJ1-6; D is possibly TRBD1 (5 bases). Trimming took 5 bases from V and 7 from J, leaving 15 bases between them. There are 15 residues in the CDR3. Germline CDR1 and CDR2: MNHEY and SMNVEV (reference sequence). CDR3 protein: CASSQYRDWNSPLHF. The CDR3, as DNA: TGTGCCAGCAGTCAATATCGGGACTGGAATTCACCCCTCCACTTT.

The rearrangement uses TRBV4-1 and TRBJ2-1; D is perhaps TRBD1 (7 bases). Trimming left V 4 bases short and J 6 bases short, with 19 bases between. The germline gives CDR1 MGHRA, CDR2 YSYEKL. The CDR3 extends over 16 amino acids. The DNA for the CDR3 is TGCGCCAGCAGCCCTGGTGGAGGGGGCTGGGTCAATGAGCAGTTCTTC. The encoded protein is CASSPGGGGWVNEQFF.

The chain links TRBV28 to TRBJ1-4, with D possibly matching TRBD1 (5 bases). Germline V gene lookup returns CDR1 MDHEN and CDR2 SYDVKM. The CDR3 length is 16 residues. V was clipped by 5 bases and J by 11 bases, with 24 bases between them. The CDR3 spells CASSQNRAGKMGKLFF. The CDR3 DNA reads TGTGCCAGCAGTCAAAATCGGGCAGGGAAGATGGGGAAACTGTTTTTT.

The rearrangement joins TRBV27 to TRBJ2-2; 10 bases line up with TRBD2. V lost 4 bases to trimming and J lost 5 bases; unmatched junction nucleotides: 4. The germline V gene encodes CDR1 MNHEY and CDR2 SMNVEV (reference sequence). The CDR3 totals 15 residues. In nucleotides, the CDR3 is TGTGCCAGCAGTTCTAGCGGGGGATGGACCGGGGAGCTGTTTTTT. Protein sequence: CASSSSGGWTGELFF.

V and J are TRBV18 and TRBJ1-1; the D gene is possibly TRBD1 (5 bases). Germline V gives CDR1 KGHSH, CDR2 LQKENI. This CDR3 comprises 13 residues. The ends were cut back, 3 bases at V and 11 bases at J, with 16 bases in the middle. CDR3 protein: CASSPVRGNSAFF. CDR3 DNA: TGTGCCAGCTCACCGGTAAGGGGAAACTCGGCTTTCTTT.

This sequence joins TRBV27 and TRBJ1-2, with no clear D. The CDR3 is 17 residues long. CDR1 is MNHEY and CDR2 is SMNVEV in the germline V gene (reference sequence). Deletions cut 0 bases from V and 5 bases from J, with 19 bases between. CDR3 DNA sequence: TGTGCCAGCAGTTTATCGACGACCCGGAGTGGGAGTTATGGCTACACCTTC. This translates into CASSLSTTRSGSYGYTF.

This clone was seen only a few times. The rearrangement links TRBV28 to TRBJ1-5; 7 bases are shared with TRBD1. The CDR3 runs 15 residues. With 5 bases clipped from V and 3 bases from J, the junction kept 7 bases outside the gene matches. From germline, CDR1 is MDHEN and CDR2 SYDVKM. The DNA for the CDR3 is TGTGCCAGCAGTGCGACAGGGCGTACCAATCAGCCCCAGCATTTT. It specifies CASSATGRTNQPQHF. Together with reference TRBV28 and TRBJ1-5, the CDR3 gives the full variable domain: DVKVTQSSRYLVKRTGEKVFLECVQDMDHENMFWYRQDPGLGLRLIYFSYDVKMKEKGDIPEGYSVSREKKERFSLILESASTNQTSMYLCASSATGRTNQPQHFGDGTRLSIL.

This clone is a singleton in its sample. The genes are TRBV5-5 and TRBJ1-3; D not certain. The CDR3 covers 16 residues. CDR1 and CDR2 (germline): SGHKS, YYEKEE (reference sequence). V was shortened by 4 bases and J by 4 bases, with 18 bases between the two germline ends. Here the CDR3 DNA reads TGTGCCAGCAGCAGATTTCTCCAGACATCCGGAAACACCATATATTTT. Residues: CASSRFLQTSGNTIYF.

V usage is TRBV28 and J usage is TRBJ1-6; 7 bases map to TRBD1. The germline V gene encodes CDR1 MDHEN and CDR2 SYDVKM. V was clipped by 8 bases and J by 6 bases; unmatched bases: 7. This CDR3 is built from 14 residues. CDR3 bases: TGTGCCAGCGGGGGACAGTTGACTAATTCACCCCTCCACTTT. This translates into CASGGQLTNSPLHF.

The J gene is TRBJ2-7, the V gene TRBV27, with a tentative D call TRBD1 (6 bases). This CDR3 region has 15 residues. The V gene's germline CDR1 is MNHEY and CDR2 SMNVEV (reference sequence). V lost 5 bases and J lost 3, with 17 bases in between. The CDR3 region is CASSATPGHLYEQYV. The CDR3 region has the DNA TGTGCCAGCAGTGCAACCCCGGGACACCTCTACGAGCAGTACGTC.

The gene calls are TRBV19 and TRBJ2-3, with 11 bases matching TRBD1. Germline loops: CDR1 LNHDA, CDR2 SQIVND (reference sequence). CDR3 length: 12 amino acids. V lost 9 bases and J lost 8; bases outside the gene matches: 4. In nucleotides, the CDR3 is TGTGCCAGCCGGGACAGGGGGATTACGCAGTATTTT. Its protein product is CASRDRGITQYF.

The V gene is TRBV6-1, the J gene TRBJ1-1; D remains unclear. The CDR3 loop spans 14 amino acids. Germline V gene lookup returns CDR1 MNHNS and CDR2 SASEGT. Deletions cut 2 bases from V and 5 bases from J, with 12 bases between. The CDR3 loop reads CASSETVGPTEAFF. The CDR3 DNA reads as TGTGCCAGCAGTGAAACGGTCGGCCCAACTGAAGCTTTCTTT.

This chain links TRBV2 with TRBJ1-3; 8 nucleotides align to TRBD1. Germline V lookup: CDR1 SNHLY, CDR2 FYNNEI. The CDR3 has 15 residues. Trimming cost V 8 bases and J 3 bases; bases outside gene matches: 9. For the CDR3, the DNA is TGTGCCAGCGGACAAGGGACAGGAGGTGGAAACACCATATATTTT. Translated: CASGQGTGGGNTIYF.

This chain links TRBV11-2 with TRBJ1-1, with D perhaps matching TRBD1 (6 bases). This CDR3 comprises 17 residues. Germline V gives CDR1 SGHAT, CDR2 FQNNGV. V lost 4 bases and J lost 1, with 19 bases in between. The CDR3 DNA is TGTGCCAGCAGCTCACACCACCCCCGGGGGCCGAACACTGAAGCTTTCTTT. Protein sequence: CASSSHHPRGPNTEAFF. Drawing the rest from reference TRBV11-2 and TRBJ1-1, the complete variable domain is EAGVAQSPRYKIIEKRQSVAFWCNPISGHATLYWYQQILGQGPKLLIQFQNNGVVDDSQLPKDRFSAERLKGVDSTLKIQPAKLEDSAVYLCASSSHHPRGPNTEAFFGQGTRLTVV.